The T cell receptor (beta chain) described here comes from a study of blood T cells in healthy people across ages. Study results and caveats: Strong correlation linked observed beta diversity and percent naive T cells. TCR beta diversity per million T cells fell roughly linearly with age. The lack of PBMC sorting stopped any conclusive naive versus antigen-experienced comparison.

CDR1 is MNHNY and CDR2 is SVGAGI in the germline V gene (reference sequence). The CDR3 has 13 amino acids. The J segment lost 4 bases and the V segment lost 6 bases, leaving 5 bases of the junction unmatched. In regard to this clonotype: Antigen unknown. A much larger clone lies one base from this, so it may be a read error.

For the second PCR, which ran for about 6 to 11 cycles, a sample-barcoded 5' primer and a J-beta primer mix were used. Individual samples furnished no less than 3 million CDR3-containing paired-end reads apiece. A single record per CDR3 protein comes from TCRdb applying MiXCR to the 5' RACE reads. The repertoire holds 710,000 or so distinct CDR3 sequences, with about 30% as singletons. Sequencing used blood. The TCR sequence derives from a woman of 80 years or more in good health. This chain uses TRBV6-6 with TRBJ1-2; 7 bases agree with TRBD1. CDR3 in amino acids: CASRGGWVYGYTF. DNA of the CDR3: TGTGCCAGCAGAGGGGGCTGGGTCTATGGCTACACCTTC.